This T cell receptor (beta chain) was captured by sequencing in a study of T cell responses to AZD1222 COVID-19 vaccine. The V end lost 2 bases, the J end lost 7 bases, and 12 bases lay between the germline ends. CDR1 LNHDA and CDR2 SQIVND come from the germline V gene (reference sequence). CDR3 length equals 14 residues. Clones were sequenced by immunoSEQ multiplex PCR, and TCRdb holds only the in-frame ones, with some missing. The table has around 110,000 clones, over 75% seen once. The V and J genes are TRBV19 and TRBJ1-5; D not resolved. The TCR was taken from an adult in good health. Sequenced here: peripheral blood, sampled on day 0 of AZD1222 vaccination. Here the CDR3 reads CASSIRTLGQPQHF. The CDR3 coding sequence is TGTGCCAGTAGTATAAGAACACTGGGGCAGCCCCAGCATTTT.